This T cell receptor beta chain was identified in a study of T-cell memory formation after mild COVID-19. TCRdb independently ran MiXCR on the 5' RACE reads; one entry per CDR3 protein. The table has about 35,000 distinct CDR3 sequences, under 25% seen once. The germline V gene has CDR1 KGHDR and CDR2 SFDVKD. The junction had 8 bases not matched to a gene; V was cut back by 12 bases and J by 6 bases. The CDR3 runs 13 residues. This clonotype was counted many times. Sequencing was carried out using PBMCs or a T cell subset sorted from them (not recorded which). The gene calls are TRBV24-1 and TRBJ1-5; 9 bases line up with TRBD1. The TCR comes from an adult who had mild COVID-19 (a few samples of this study predate the infection). Cell type and time point are not known. DNA of the CDR3: TGTGCCGCCTCGACAGGGGGTTTTCAGCCCCAGCATTTT. Translating it yields CAASTGGFQPQHF.